These 27 T cell receptor beta chains share one sample of origin, sequenced in a study of T cells in Graves' hyperthyroidism and ophthalmopathy. Regions amplified from RNA transcripts were the TCR beta CDR3 regions. First-round RT-PCR targeting the TCR CDR3 was performed with the HTBI primer set. TCRdb itself ran the multiplex PCR reads through MiXCR, one entry per CDR3 protein. The sample comprises hundreds of thousands of distinct CDR3 sequences, roughly 13% of which are singletons, and around 5.4% rests with the top ten. The source material was blood. These receptors were collected from a woman aged 25-40 years with Graves' hyperthyroidism that later progressed to Graves' ophthalmopathy.

The table lists this clonotype with many counts. The chain links TRBV12-3 or TRBV12-4 to TRBJ2-7, with no clear D. The CDR3 consists of 15 residues. V lost 3 bases, J lost 0 bases, and 12 bases lay in between. CDR3 DNA sequence: TGTGCCAGCAGTTTTGGCCCTAAGACCTCCTACGAGCAGTACTTC. This sequence encodes CASSFGPKTSYEQYF.

This clonotype showed up just a few times. DNA for the CDR3: TGTGCCAGCAGTTTATCAACAGGGGGCGGAGGTGGCTACACCTTC. Its protein product is CASSLSTGGGGGYTF. The chain links TRBV27 to TRBJ1-2; TRBD1 matches at 9 bases. Trimming at V came to 0 bases and at J to 7 bases, leaving 6 bases not matched to a gene. There are 15 residues in the CDR3. In germline, CDR1 is MNHEY, CDR2 SMNVEV (reference sequence).

CDR3 sequence reads: CASSRIGEQFF. CDR3 DNA: TGTGCCAGCAGCCGAATAGGAGAGCAGTTCTTC. The chain has TRBV3-1 and TRBJ2-1; no reliable D call. Germline loops: CDR1 LGHDT, CDR2 YNNKEL (reference sequence). The CDR3 consists of 11 residues. Deletions cut 4 bases from V and 10 bases from J, with 8 bases between.

This clonotype was seen repeatedly, ten times or more. This chain uses TRBV7-6 with TRBJ2-7, with D hard to call. Germline CDR1 SGHVS, CDR2 FNYEAQ. V lost 2 bases, J lost 1 base, and 12 bases lay in between. The CDR3 extends over 15 amino acids. Written as DNA, the CDR3 is TGTGCCAGCAGCTTAAGCATACTTGTTTCCTACGAGCAGTACTTC. Protein sequence: CASSLSILVSYEQYF.

The rearrangement links TRBV20-1 to TRBJ2-1; D may be TRBD1 (6 bases). In germline, CDR1 is DFQATT, CDR2 SNEGSKA (reference sequence). V was shortened by 5 bases and J by 2 bases, with 10 bases between the two germline ends. The CDR3 has 13 residues. CDR3 in amino acids: CSAPGVAYNEQFF. CDR3 sequence (DNA): TGCAGTGCTCCAGGGGTGGCCTACAATGAGCAGTTCTTC.

This clonotype showed up many times. This sequence joins TRBV7-6 and TRBJ1-5; D ambiguous. V gave up 3 bases and J gave up 6 bases, with 6 bases separating them. The CDR3 runs 12 residues. Germline values: CDR1 SGHVS, CDR2 FNYEAQ. Here the CDR3 reads CASSFPSQPQHF. CDR3 DNA: TGTGCCAGCAGCTTCCCAAGTCAGCCCCAGCATTTT.

This clonotype was observed at least ten times. The rearrangement joins TRBV18 to TRBJ1-4; D is perhaps TRBD1 (6 bases). Germline V gives CDR1 KGHSH, CDR2 LQKENI. V lost 6 bases to trimming and J lost 5 bases, with 22 bases between them. CDR3 length: 17 residues. CDR3 coding DNA: TGTGCCAGCTCCCTCAACCGAGGAGGGGGAGTGAATGAAAAACTGTTTTTT. Its protein is CASSLNRGGGVNEKLFF.

This clonotype appeared a few times. The chain has TRBV5-1 and TRBJ1-5, with 10 bases that match TRBD1. After removal of 0 bases from V and 6 bases from J, the junction contained 6 bases not matched to a gene. The CDR3 spans 16 residues. CDR1 is SGHRS and CDR2 is YFSETQ in the germline V gene. DNA of the CDR3: TGCGCCAGCAGCTTGGAGGCGACAGGGGGCGGTCAGCCCCAGCATTTT. Its translation: CASSLEATGGGQPQHF.

Note on this clonotype: The junction departs from the called germline gene at one end, perhaps through a read error. The chain combines TRBV4-1 with TRBJ1-3; D might be TRBD1 (5 bases). Germline V CDR1 and CDR2: MGHRA, YSYEKL. The CDR3 runs to 15 residues. The CDR3 nucleotides read TGCGCCAGCAGCCACACCGGGACCCCTGGGAACACCATATATTTT. The encoded protein is CASSHTGTPGNTIYF.

This clonotype has a handful of counts. The chain carries TRBV6-8 and TRBJ2-1; D is possibly TRBD2 (6 bases). This CDR3 comprises 17 residues. Germline loops: CDR1 MNHGY, CDR2 SAAAGT. The V end lost 2 bases, the J end lost 4 bases, and 18 bases lay between the germline ends. The CDR3 nucleotides are TGTGCCAGCAGTTACCTCCCCGGAGGGCCACTATACAATGAGCAGTTCTTC. It encodes CASSYLPGGPLYNEQFF.

This clonotype occurred a few times. The V call is TRBV12-3 or TRBV12-4, the J call TRBJ2-5; 15 nucleotides align to TRBD2. The V gene end was trimmed by 5 bases and the J gene end by 5 bases; junction bases not matched to a gene: 12. The CDR3 is made up of 18 amino acids. The CDR3 is CASSPWTSGRAISETQYF. The CDR3 DNA reads TGTGCCAGCAGTCCCTGGACTAGCGGGAGGGCCATTTCGGAGACCCAGTACTTC.

This clonotype was seen ten or more times. The chain couples TRBV5-1 to TRBJ2-1, with unresolved D. This CDR3 contains 14 residues. V lost 2 bases, J lost 9 bases, and 15 bases lay in between. The germline V gene encodes CDR1 SGHRS and CDR2 YFSETQ. CDR3 protein: CASSLNGPDGEQFF. The CDR3 bases are TGCGCCAGCAGCTTAAACGGTCCCGACGGTGAGCAGTTCTTC.

This clonotype was picked up many times. The V call is TRBV27, the J call TRBJ1-5; 7 bases match TRBD1. V gave up 5 bases and J gave up 5 bases; unmatched junction bases: 12. The CDR3 is made up of 16 amino acids. CDR1 MNHEY and CDR2 SMNVEV come from the germline V gene (reference sequence). The CDR3: CASSELQGRGYQPQHF. The CDR3 bases are TGTGCCAGCAGTGAATTACAGGGGAGGGGGTATCAGCCCCAGCATTTT.

This clonotype has a count of ten or more. The chain uses TRBV6-1 and TRBJ2-1; unclear D gene. Trimming took 5 bases from V and 7 from J, leaving 21 bases between them. The CDR3 sequence is 16 residues long. Germline-derived CDR1 and CDR2 are MNHNS and SASEGT. The CDR3: CASSPTWRLLGNEQFF. DNA of the CDR3: TGTGCCAGCAGTCCCACGTGGCGTCTTCTCGGTAATGAGCAGTTCTTC.

As regards this clonotype: One base away lies a much larger clone, so this may be a sequencing read error. This chain joins TRBV29-1 and TRBJ1-1; TRBD1 is a possible D gene (5 bases). CDR1 is SQVTM, CDR2 ANQGSEA, per germline. This CDR3 is built from 12 residues. This CDR3 reads CSDLGEDTEASF. The CDR3 DNA reads TGCAGCGATCTGGGGGAGGACACTGAAGCTTCCTTT.

The rearrangement links TRBV4-2 to TRBJ1-6; D is ambiguous. Germline V gene sequence: CDR1 LGHNA, CDR2 YNFKEQ. CDR3 size: 15 residues. Between the trimmed V and J ends, which lost 0 bases and 8 bases, there was a span of 11 bases. In nucleotides, the CDR3 is TGTGCCAGCAGCCAAGATTGGTCAGACGATTCACCCCTCCACTTT. This sequence encodes CASSQDWSDDSPLHF.

This clonotype appeared a few times. The chain is built from TRBV9 and TRBJ2-7, with 9 bases identical to TRBD2. The CDR3 has 15 residues. The germline CDR1 and CDR2 sequences are SGDLS and YYNGEE. After removal of 0 bases from V and 6 bases from J, the junction contained 7 bases not matched to a gene. CDR3 sequence reads: CASSVGASGTLEQYF. Here the CDR3 DNA reads TGTGCCAGCAGCGTAGGAGCTAGCGGGACTCTCGAGCAGTACTTC.

This clonotype appeared many times. The chain employs TRBV2 and TRBJ1-5; 9 bases are shared with TRBD1. The CDR3 contains 15 residues. The V gene end was trimmed by 1 base and the J gene end by 6 bases; junction bases not matched to a gene: 4. Germline assignment: CDR1 SNHLY and CDR2 FYNNEI. The DNA for the CDR3 is TGTGCCAGCAGTGAAGTAGGACAGGGGAGTCAGCCCCAGCATTTT. Protein: CASSEVGQGSQPQHF. Combining the CDR3 with reference TRBV2 and TRBJ1-5 gives the whole variable domain EPEVTQTPSHQVTQMGQEVILRCVPISNHLYFYWYRQILGQKVEFLVSFYNNEISEKSEIFDDQFSVERPDGSNFTLKIRSTKLEDSAMYFCASSEVGQGSQPQHFGDGTRLSIL.

This sequence joins TRBV29-1 and TRBJ1-2, with D uncertain. The V and J ends lost 6 bases and 0 bases respectively, with 8 bases between them. The CDR3 loop spans 12 amino acids. Germline assignment: CDR1 SQVTM and CDR2 ANQGSEA. The CDR3 protein is CSVTEANYGYTF. The CDR3, as DNA: TGCAGCGTAACAGAAGCTAACTATGGCTACACCTTC.

This chain uses TRBV20-1 with TRBJ1-2; TRBD1 might be the D (5 bases). V was cut by 4 bases and J by 6 bases, with 18 bases left in between. Germline V lookup: CDR1 DFQATT, CDR2 SNEGSKA (reference sequence). CDR3 length: 14 residues. The CDR3 DNA follows: TGCAGTGCTATTTTTCAGGGAGCTCCAAATGGCTACACCTTC. Translated: CSAIFQGAPNGYTF.

This clonotype was counted ten times or more. The chain carries TRBV30 and TRBJ1-2; a weak D match, TRBD1 (5 bases). Trimming removed 3 bases from V and 7 bases from J, with 12 bases in between. CDR1 is GTSNPN, CDR2 SVGIG, per germline (reference sequence). The CDR3 contains 12 residues. In DNA form, the CDR3 reads TGTGCCTGGAGGGGGGACGGGCCTGGCTACACCTTC. Protein product: CAWRGDGPGYTF.

In this sample, this clonotype turned up many times. J is TRBJ2-7 and V is TRBV11-3; tentatively, D is TRBD2 (6 bases). There are 14 residues in the CDR3. V lost 5 bases to trimming and J lost 3 bases, with 14 bases between them. The V gene's germline CDR1 is SGHNT and CDR2 YENEEA. The CDR3 bases are TGTGCCAGCAGCGTGTCGGAGGGAATCTACGAGCAGTACTTC. Its protein is CASSVSEGIYEQYF.

This clonotype appeared many times. The rearrangement links TRBV19 to TRBJ2-5; possible D gene TRBD2, 6 bases. V dropped 3 bases and J dropped 1 base, with 12 bases sitting between them. The germline gives CDR1 LNHDA, CDR2 SQIVND (reference sequence). CDR3 length: 15 residues. Here the CDR3 DNA reads TGTGCCAGTAGTATGGCGGCGGGATCCCAAGAGACCCAGTACTTC. It encodes CASSMAAGSQETQYF.

The DNA for the CDR3 is TGTGCCAGCAGTTATCCGGAGCCAGATACGCAGTATTTT. Translation: CASSYPEPDTQYF. The V gene is TRBV6-2 or TRBV6-3, the J gene TRBJ2-3; D is unresolved. Germline CDR1 reads MNHEY; CDR2 reads SVGEGT. The CDR3 has 13 amino acids. Trimming took off 3 bases at V and 4 bases at J, with 8 bases between the two ends.

This clonotype was counted ten times or more. The V gene is TRBV11-2, the J gene TRBJ2-5; D is unresolved. Trimming took off 2 bases at V and 2 bases at J, with 12 bases between the two ends. The germline CDR1 and CDR2 sequences are SGHAT and FQNNGV. This CDR3 is built from 15 residues. Here the CDR3 DNA reads TGTGCCAGCAGCTTAAGCCCGGATTCACAAGAGACCCAGTACTTC. It codes for CASSLSPDSQETQYF. The entire variable domain, with the rest obtained from reference TRBV11-2 and TRBJ2-5, is as follows: EAGVAQSPRYKIIEKRQSVAFWCNPISGHATLYWYQQILGQGPKLLIQFQNNGVVDDSQLPKDRFSAERLKGVDSTLKIQPAKLEDSAVYLCASSLSPDSQETQYFGPGTRLLVL.

This clonotype was counted many times. J is TRBJ2-1 and V is TRBV9, with D perhaps TRBD1 (5 bases). V shed 3 bases and J shed 3 bases, with 10 bases lying between them. The CDR3 contains 14 residues. Per germline, CDR1 SGDLS and CDR2 YYNGEE. DNA for the CDR3: TGTGCCAGCAGCGGGGGTGACAGCTACAATGAGCAGTTCTTC. Protein sequence: CASSGGDSYNEQFF.

This clonotype was observed many times. This chain connects TRBV27 to TRBJ2-1; 13 bases match TRBD2. Germline V gene sequence: CDR1 MNHEY, CDR2 SMNVEV (reference sequence). Losses at the gene ends were 6 bases for V and 3 bases for J; bases not matched to a gene: 5. The CDR3 sequence is 16 residues long. For the CDR3, the DNA is TGTGCCAGCAGCCCCGGGACTAGCGGGAACTACAATGAGCAGTTCTTC. Its translation is CASSPGTSGNYNEQFF.